A single count supports the clone carrying this T cell receptor (beta chain). These data are taken from a study of Ad26.COV2.S vaccination and SARS-CoV-2 variants. Method: immunoSEQ multiplex PCR; TCRdb's copy keeps in-frame clones and lacks some. Among a few hundred thousand clones listed, roughly 90% were seen once. Treatment specified: around 19 received Ad26.COV2.S at low or high dose, single or two shots; 5 received placebo; per-sample allocation not given. The study sampled participants on day 63 after the first vaccine or placebo injection. This clonotype was obtained from a person aged 18-65 years who received the Ad26.COV2.S COVID-19 vaccine or a placebo. This specimen consisted of peripheral blood, obtained in a trial of Ad26.COV2.S vaccine versus placebo.

CDR3 residues: CSVDFVTDYNEQFF. The CDR3 bases are TGCAGCGTTGATTTCGTGACAGACTACAATGAGCAGTTCTTC. The chain recombines TRBV29-1 with TRBJ2-1; weak D call: TRBD1 (5 bases). This CDR3 comprises 14 residues. Trimming took off 3 bases at V and 3 bases at J, with 12 bases between the two ends. Germline loops: CDR1 SQVTM, CDR2 ANQGSEA.